This T cell receptor beta chain was documented in a study of T cell changes during pregnancy in multiple sclerosis. Assay: immunoSEQ multiplex PCR; the TCRdb copy retains only in-frame clones and omits some. The sample includes tens of thousands of clones, around 90% of them seen just once. This CDR3 region has 15 residues. Unmatched junction bases numbered 1, after V lost 5 bases and J lost 0 bases. The V gene's germline CDR1 is MRHNA and CDR2 SNTAGT. The source material was peripheral blood, sampled in the third trimester of pregnancy. The clonotype comes from a female donor with multiple sclerosis, enrolled in a pregnancy study. V is TRBV6-4 and J is TRBJ2-1, with 10 bases fitting TRBD2. The CDR3, as DNA: TGTGCCAGCAGTCGGACTAGCGGCTCCTACAATGAGCAGTTCTTC. This gives the protein CASSRTSGSYNEQFF.